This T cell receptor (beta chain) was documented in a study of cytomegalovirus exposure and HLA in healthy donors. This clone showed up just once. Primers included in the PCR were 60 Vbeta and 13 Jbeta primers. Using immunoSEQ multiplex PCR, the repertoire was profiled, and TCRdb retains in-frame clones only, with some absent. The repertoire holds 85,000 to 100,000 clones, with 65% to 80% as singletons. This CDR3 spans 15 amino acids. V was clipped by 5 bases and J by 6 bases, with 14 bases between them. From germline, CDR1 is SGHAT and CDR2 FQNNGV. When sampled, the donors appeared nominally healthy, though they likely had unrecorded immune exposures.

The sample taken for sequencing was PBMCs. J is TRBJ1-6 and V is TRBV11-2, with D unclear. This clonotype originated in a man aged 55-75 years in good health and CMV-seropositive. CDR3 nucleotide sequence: TGTGCCAGCAGCCCAGACCGGAGCAGTAATTCACCCCTCCACTTT. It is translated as CASSPDRSSNSPLHF.